This TCR beta chain was observed in a study of shared clonotypes between healthy human individuals. V shed 4 bases and J shed 0 bases, with 11 bases lying between them. The germline CDR1 and CDR2 sequences are SGHRS and YFSETQ. The length of the CDR3 is 14 residues. Here immunoSEQ multiplex PCR was the method, and the copy in TCRdb shows in-frame clones only, minus some. The sample lists 2.5 million or so clones, roughly 92% occurring once. As concerns this clone: Within the sample, other DNA sequences also encode this same CDR3.

Sample: naive CD4+ T cells sorted from blood. Regarding subset: CD45RA+ positively selected. The chain is built from TRBV5-1 and TRBJ2-7, with D unresolved. This clonotype originated in a man between 18 and 35 years old in good health. CDR3 in amino acids: CASSRGRSSYEQYF. The CDR3, as DNA: TGCGCCAGCAGCCGCGGACGGAGCTCCTACGAGCAGTACTTC. The whole variable domain, remainder taken from reference TRBV5-1 and TRBJ2-7, is KAGVTQTPRYLIKTRGQQVTLSCSPISGHRSVSWYQQTPGQGLQFLFEYFSETQRNKGNFPGRFSGRQFSNSRSEMNVSTLELGDSALYLCASSRGRSSYEQYFGPGTRLTVT.